What follows are 3 T cell receptor beta chains derived from one specimen sequenced in a study of blood T cells in healthy people across ages (dated by TCRdb to about 2015). Library prep was done by 5' RACE. This sample was sequenced with an Illumina HiSeq 2500. A second PCR of roughly 6 to 11 cycles was run with a J-beta primer mix and a sample-barcoded 5' primer. TCRdb itself trimmed the public reads at Q25 with fastp, ran MiXCR and retained productive beta chains. When rows share a CDR3 protein, they turn into one entry using the most common DNA and genes. The sample table contains 650,000 to 950,000 distinct CDR3 sequences; only one count was recorded for under 55% of them. The leading ten clones occupy roughly a fifth of the sample. Sequencing was done on a sample of blood. Every receptor here comes from a man between 60 and 75 years old in good health.

This clonotype was counted a few times. The genes are TRBV9 and TRBJ2-7, with a weak D call TRBD1 (5 bases). TRBJ2-5 matches the DNA end more closely, so the J call is doubtful. This CDR3 region has 15 residues. Germline-derived CDR1 and CDR2 are SGDLS and YYNGEE. CDR3 residues: CASSVQGQFGETQYF. The CDR3 nucleotides are TGTGCCAGCAGCGTACAGGGCCAATTCGGGGAGACCCAGTACTTC.

V usage is TRBV18 and J usage is TRBJ2-1; D possibly uses TRBD1 or TRBD2 (6 bases each). The CDR3 is made up of 15 amino acids. Germline CDR1 reads KGHSH; CDR2 reads LQKENI. Trimming shortened V by 0 bases and J by 3 bases, and 9 bases separated the two germline ends. CDR3 residues: CASSPPGGFYNEQFF. As DNA, the CDR3 is TGTGCCAGCTCACCACCGGGGGGCTTCTACAATGAGCAGTTCTTC.

Only a few counts were recorded for this clonotype. V usage is TRBV7-2 and J usage is TRBJ1-2, with a tentative D call TRBD1 (6 bases). V lost 5 bases, J lost 10 bases, and 20 bases lay in between. The CDR3 contains 14 residues. Germline V gives CDR1 SGHTA, CDR2 FQGNSA. CDR3 protein: CASSTQGRVYNYTF. In DNA, the CDR3 is TGTGCCAGCAGCACACAGGGTCGGGTTTATAACTACACCTTC.